This T cell receptor beta chain emerged from a study of regulatory T cells in long-lasting Graves disease. V lost 0 bases to trimming and J lost 0 bases, with 15 bases between them. The CDR3 loop spans 18 amino acids. CDR1 is LNHNV, CDR2 YYDKDF, per germline (reference sequence). The authors built TCR beta libraries using iRepertoire HTBI primers and Arm-PCR of CDR3 regions. MiXCR, applied by TCRdb to the multiplex PCR reads, yields one record per CDR3 protein. The data show about 420,000 distinct CDR3 sequences, roughly 15% seen once. Noted time point: newly diagnosed GD, antithyroid drugs for less than 3 months. Following extraction of RNA from PBMCs, that RNA was used to make the TCR library. Each patient gave around 8.1 milliliters of EDTA-anticoagulated peripheral blood. A further study also used this sample, focusing on T cells in Graves' hyperthyroidism and ophthalmopathy. This second study says: Most thyroid clonotypes expanded above 0.001 were also detected in blood.

Sequencing was performed on peripheral blood mononuclear cells (PBMCs), taken at new diagnosis, from a patient treated with antithyroid drugs. The rearrangement uses TRBV15 and TRBJ2-1, with D unresolved. The clonotype originates from a woman under 30 with Graves disease. The CDR3 spells CATSREFAVPSSYNEQFF. The DNA for the CDR3 is TGTGCCACCAGCAGAGAATTCGCGGTCCCATCCTCCTACAATGAGCAGTTCTTC.